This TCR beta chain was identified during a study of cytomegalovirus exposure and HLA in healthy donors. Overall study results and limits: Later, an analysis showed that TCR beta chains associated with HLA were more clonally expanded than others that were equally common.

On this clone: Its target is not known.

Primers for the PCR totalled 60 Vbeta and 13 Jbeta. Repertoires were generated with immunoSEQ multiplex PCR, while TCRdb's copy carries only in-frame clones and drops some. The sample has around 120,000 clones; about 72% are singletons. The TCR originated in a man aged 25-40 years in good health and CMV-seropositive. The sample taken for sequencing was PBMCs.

The CDR3: CASSLGNRWAPNTEAFF. DNA for the CDR3: TGCGCCAGCAGCTTGGGGAACCGTTGGGCGCCTAACACTGAAGCTTTCTTT. This sequence joins TRBV5-1 and TRBJ1-1; D not resolved. The CDR3 covers 17 residues. CDR1 and CDR2 from the germline V gene are SGHRS and YFSETQ. The V and J ends lost 0 bases and 2 bases respectively, with 17 bases between them.